This note documents a single TCR beta chain sequence. The antigen it recognizes is unknown. Qualities for individual bases were not recorded, and no much larger clone is one base off. Enrolling through a virtual design, the prospective study's participants ranged in age from roughly 18 to 90 years and lived across 24 United States geographic areas. In the prospective study, participants were assigned to cohorts based on the clinical history participants reported in a screening survey and a study questionnaire. Recovered participants in ImmuneRACE Cohort 3 were defined as having two consecutive negative NP/OP PCR tests, clearance from a healthcare professional, or resolution of symptoms. Each participant in the prospective study had whole blood, serum and a nasopharyngeal or oropharyngeal swab collected by mobile phlebotomists. Participants in the prospective study had the option to provide additional blood draws and questionnaires over a 2-month period. Before DNA extraction, prospective study blood samples were shipped either frozen or at room temperature.

The data derive from a study of blood T cell repertoires in COVID-19 (dated by TCRdb to 2020 to 2022). Turning to the overall study: The collaborator samples originated in the United States, Italy and Spain and spanned the acute and convalescent phases of COVID-19. The material from the prospective study consisted of cDNA or gDNA derived from T cells, B-cell-depleted T cells, or PBMCs. Subjects who had been exposed to COVID-19, were actively infected with it, or had recovered from it provided the deeply sampled blood TCRbeta repertoires that made up the dataset. The repertoires were released in a freely available public database intended as a resource for research on the immune response to SARS-CoV-2. Samples were obtained from the ongoing ImmuneRACE study (first 160 participants) and from over 1,000 subjects provided by 6 global collaborators. Sample metadata almost always included a de-identified subject ID, COVID-19 status, age in years and sex. HLA class I and class II types, where available, came from metadata supplied by the sample provider rather than from assay-based typing. The study at large found these results: How much clinical and demographic metadata was included differed by source and by participant, and the metadata was provided uncurated.

TCRbeta CDR3 regions were amplified from genomic DNA by means of the immunoSEQ Assay, a bias-controlled multiplex PCR. As for the original processing: Within the assay, amplification of reference gene primers was used to estimate how many nucleated cells each sample contained. To quantify the absolute abundance of each unique TCRbeta CDR3 rearrangement, sequence reads were collapsed and filtered. For each sample, productive Simpson clonality was calculated as the square root of Simpson's diversity index across productive rearrangements. TCRdb took over this immuneACCESS table, retaining in-frame rearrangements with V and J assigned. Such tables are incomplete; in checked studies, under half of the missing clones stem from an unresolved V gene, and the remainder is unexplained. V, J and clone size reflect that table, while D and trimming were determined from the DNA. The sample table holds about 180,000 clones, of which about 83% were seen once. About 8.6% of the sample is held by the ten biggest clonotypes.

There are 12 amino acids in the CDR3, from cysteine to phenylalanine inclusive. Only the CDR3 portion is preserved as DNA: 36 bases, with reading frame beginning at the first base. V is shortened by 5 bases, J by 10 bases, and the region joining them spans 12 bases. CDR1 and CDR2 are read off the germline V gene as MDHEN and SYDVKM. The sequence is built from TRBV28 and TRBJ1-5; no confident D gene assignment can be made. The sequenced sample consisted of PBMCs or T cells enriched from blood (not recorded which). This clonotype originated in a woman aged 30 to 39 who had recovered from COVID-19. The encoded CDR3 is CASSPLQEPQHF. The nucleotide sequence reads as follows: TGTGCCAGCAGTCCCCTCCAGGAACCCCAGCATTTT.